This is a list of T cell receptor beta chains from one sample in a study of T-cell reconstitution after alpha-beta-depleted transplantation in children. Each CDR3 protein gets one entry after TCRdb re-called the PCR reads with MiXCR. The sample has hundreds of thousands of distinct CDR3 sequences; 32% are singletons. The sample was PBMCs from the stem cell graft donor, taken from the stem cell graft. The source of these receptors is a human donor who donated a stem cell graft to a child with aplastic anemia. The conserved cysteine and the conserved F or W are not part of the CDR3 here. Size tells how often a clone was seen (once, few, many) or the class of an expanded clone, and some rows leave it out.

>once|TRBV24-1
ATSDSGQGARSTEAF
>.|TRBV4-1
ASSPTSGTYEQY
>.|TRBV28
ASSQQVRGNQPQH
>.|TRBV20-1
SARDSGLAGVYEQF
>few|TRBV5-1
ASSSDRDGYTEAF
>few|TRBV3-1
ASSQVEGSYGYT
>few|TRBV18
ASSAASDLRTDTQY
>.|TRBV30
AWTVGPPNYGYT
>few|TRBV7-9
ASSPPGTGNEKLF
>.|TRBV12-3/TRBV12-4
ASRTLSQYGYT
>.|TRBV10-3
ATRGTGGYYEQY
>few|TRBV7-6
ASSFQDSTYEQY
>once|TRBV5-6
ASSRPGQGLVVWF
>.|TRBV5-1
ASSRTGVGGYT
>.|TRBV6-2/TRBV6-3
ASSREGHEQF
>few|TRBV15
ATSRRASSYNEQF
>many|TRBV5-1
ASSLDPNTEAF
>few|TRBV13
ASSLGLSGRTSGTYNEQF
>.|TRBV29-1
SVTFLGQADKLF
>.|TRBV5-8
ASSLGDINSPLH
>few|TRBV20-1
SARGDTDTQY
>once|TRBV5-4
ASSLVAGPNSPLH
>few|TRBV29-1
SATSTGIDYEQY
>.|TRBV20-1
SARPQGMGYGYT
>.|TRBV5-1
ASSLGGIAKNIQY
>few|TRBV9
ASSVARTSVYNEQF
>.|TRBV28
ASSLREGATETQY
>.|TRBV7-9
ASSYRRVGYNEQF
>.|TRBV20-1
SAQVSAKHEAF
>.|TRBV7-9
ASVDGGISNQPQH
>.|TRBV5-1
ASSFDVTSGNTIY
>.|TRBV6-2/TRBV6-3
ASSPYLAGQETQY
>.|TRBV4-3
ASSQDSGARTGELF
>.|TRBV9
ASSERDRANEKLF
>.|TRBV7-2
ASSLARRERGNEQF
>.|TRBV5-1
ASSPPGELF
>few|TRBV12-3/TRBV12-4
ASSFDDTSNEQF
>few|TRBV5-6
ASSFYDPSSYNEQF
>.|TRBV29-1
SVSLQAEEYGYT
>.|TRBV12-2
ASRHRRDTEAF
>.|TRBV7-3
ASSHGGDEQF
>.|TRBV6-5
ASSYGQGITDTQY
>few|TRBV7-2
ASSTDRGRETQY
>few|TRBV29-1
SVVTATDTQY
>few|TRBV7-2
ASSLAGGLGEQF
>.|TRBV7-2
ASSLLGLAGVNEQF
>.|TRBV5-6
ASSLGSSIQY
>few|TRBV12-3/TRBV12-4
ASTTGQGASKLF
>.|TRBV14
ASSQDGLSGRYGYT
>.|TRBV10-3
AISDEIEQY
>.|TRBV4-1
ASSQDRNSNYGYT